The sequence of this T cell receptor beta chain was determined in a study of T cell responses to AZD1222 COVID-19 vaccine. As for the study in general: Analysis merged second doses at about 4 or about 12 weeks.

The CDR3 runs 17 residues. The V end was cut by 6 bases, the J end by 3 bases, with 21 bases between. Germline V gene data show CDR1 as SGHVS and CDR2 as FQNEAQ. About this clone itself: The antigen is unknown.

The table came from immunoSEQ multiplex PCR; TCRdb's copy has only in-frame clones and leaves some out. Of under 140,000 clones listed, 88% were seen once; the top ten hold roughly 1.6%. Study-level points and caveats: All repertoire sampling was performed exclusively after the peak T cell response. Donors were mostly white British, more females; clonal diversity possibly underestimated.

The sample consisted of peripheral blood, taken on day 0 of AZD1222 vaccination. The chain links TRBV7-8 to TRBJ2-1; D remains unclear. This TCR came from an adult in good health. The CDR3 here is CASSTLVRLDDYNEQFF. The CDR3 nucleotides read TGTGCCAGCAGTACCTTGGTGCGGCTGGACGACTACAATGAGCAGTTCTTC.